Listed below are T cell receptor beta chains from one sample, sequenced in a study of regulatory T cells in long-lasting Graves disease. TCRdb used MiXCR to reprocess the multiplex PCR reads, holding one entry per CDR3 protein. Of a few hundred thousand distinct CDR3 sequences in the sample, 15% are singletons; the top ten hold approximately 7.8%. These data were also reused for a study on T cells in Graves' hyperthyroidism and ophthalmopathy.

The sample in question was peripheral blood mononuclear cells (PBMCs), obtained at new diagnosis, from a patient treated with antithyroid drugs. The receptors derive from a woman aged 40 to 50 with Graves disease. The CDR3 runs from the conserved cysteine through the conserved F or W. The order of the fields is CDR3 length, J gene, clone size, V gene, D gene, CDR3 protein, CDR3 DNA. D genes are given only for firm matches. The size entry is marked missing in some rows and otherwise reads once, few, many or a size class.

15 | TRBJ1-4 | few | TRBV7-9 | TRBD1 | CASSGRTGRLEKLFF | TGTGCCAGCAGCGGACGGACAGGGCGTCTGGAAAAACTGTTTTTT
14 | TRBJ2-3 | many | TRBV27 | TRBD1 | CASSRTGGTDTQYF | TGTGCCAGCAGCCGTACAGGGGGCACAGATACGCAGTATTTT
15 | TRBJ2-2 | - | TRBV6-1 | TRBD1 | CASTEKGAGTGELFF | TGTGCCAGCACCGAAAAGGGGGCTGGCACCGGGGAGCTGTTTTTT
16 | TRBJ2-3 | many | TRBV4-1 | TRBD2 | CASSLPLAGGLDTQYF | TGCGCCAGCAGCTTACCCCTAGCGGGAGGGCTTGATACGCAGTATTTT
12 | TRBJ2-7 | many | TRBV11-2 | - | CASSPSAYEQYF | TGTGCCAGCAGCCCCTCGGCCTACGAGCAGTACTTC
15 | TRBJ2-2 | many | TRBV11-1 | - | CASSLLGQNTGELFF | TGTGCCAGCAGCTTATTGGGGCAGAACACCGGGGAGCTGTTTTTT
16 | TRBJ2-1 | many | TRBV12-3/TRBV12-4 | - | CASSSFDAADYNEQFF | TGTGCCAGCAGTTCCTTTGATGCGGCCGACTACAATGAGCAGTTCTTC
19 | TRBJ1-1 | few | TRBV7-9 | TRBD1 | CASSLTGLGQGKRETEAFF | TGTGCCAGCAGCCTTACCGGTTTAGGACAGGGTAAGCGAGAGACTGAAGCTTTCTTT
19 | TRBJ2-1 | - | TRBV9 | TRBD2 | CASSDDGLAGGTSCNEQFF | TGTGCCAGCAGCGACGACGGACTAGCGGGAGGTACTTCCTGCAATGAGCAGTTCTTC
15 | TRBJ2-1 | many | TRBV15 | - | CATSRVAGGMDEQFF | TGTGCCACCAGCAGAGTGGCTGGGGGGATGGATGAGCAGTTCTTC
14 | TRBJ2-3 | many | TRBV2 | TRBD2 | CASRPGLATDTQYF | TGTGCCAGCAGGCCGGGACTAGCGACAGATACGCAGTATTTT
17 | TRBJ2-6 | many | TRBV12-3/TRBV12-4 | - | CASSLGLGPPGANVLTF | TGTGCCAGCAGTCTCGGTTTGGGACCTCCCGGGGCCAACGTCCTGACTTTC
13 | TRBJ1-2 | many | TRBV20-1 | TRBD1 | CSARDRGGYGYTF | TGCAGTGCCAGGGACAGGGGCGGCTATGGCTACACCTTC
15 | TRBJ1-2 | many | TRBV5-1 | - | CASSLGSGVNYGYTF | TGCGCCAGCAGCCTGGGATCGGGGGTCAACTATGGCTACACCTTC
15 | TRBJ2-7 | - | TRBV3-1 | TRBD1 | CASSQGATGAYEQYF | TGTGCCAGCAGCCAAGGAGCGACAGGGGCCTACGAGCAGTACTTC
13 | TRBJ1-1 | few | TRBV5-1 | - | CASSLGSGTEAFF | TGCGCCAGCAGCTTAGGATCGGGCACTGAAGCTTTCTTT
15 | TRBJ2-7 | - | TRBV29-1 | TRBD1 | CSVEDPQGPGDEQYF | TGCAGCGTTGAAGACCCACAGGGGCCAGGTGACGAGCAGTACTTC
13 | TRBJ1-2 | many | TRBV5-6 | - | CASSRGGADGYTF | TGTGCCAGCAGCCGGGGGGGGGCTGATGGCTACACCTTC
14 | TRBJ1-2 | many | TRBV14 | - | CASSQEWDTGGYTF | TGTGCCAGCAGCCAAGAATGGGACACGGGCGGCTACACCTTC
16 | TRBJ2-7 | many | TRBV6-2/TRBV6-3 | TRBD2 | CASSYGTSRRFYEQYF | TGTGCCAGCAGTTACGGGACTAGCCGGAGATTCTACGAGCAGTACTTC
17 | TRBJ2-6 | many | TRBV12-3/TRBV12-4 | TRBD1 | CASSFGTGGYGANVLTF | TGTGCCAGCAGTTTTGGGACAGGGGGTTATGGGGCCAACGTCCTGACTTTC
13 | TRBJ1-2 | many | TRBV28 | - | CASSTREDYGYTF | TGTGCCAGCAGTACCAGGGAAGACTATGGCTACACCTTC
15 | TRBJ1-1 | many | TRBV11-2 | TRBD1 | CASSFYRGQGTEAFF | TGTGCCAGCAGCTTTTACAGGGGGCAGGGCACTGAAGCTTTCTTT
14 | TRBJ2-5 | - | TRBV5-1 | - | CASSLAEGPETQYF | TGCGCCAGCAGCTTGGCCGAGGGGCCGGAGACCCAGTACTTC
14 | TRBJ1-1 | few | TRBV10-3 | - | CAISEGQLNTEAFF | TGTGCCATCAGTGAGGGGCAGTTGAACACTGAAGCTTTCTTT
14 | TRBJ2-7 | many | TRBV15 | - | CATSKTGTAYEQYF | TGTGCCACCAGCAAGACGGGGACCGCATACGAGCAGTACTTC
14 | TRBJ1-1 | many | TRBV28 | - | CASSFEQLNTEAFF | TGTGCCAGCAGTTTTGAACAGCTGAACACTGAAGCTTTCTTT
14 | TRBJ1-4 | many | TRBV7-9 | TRBD1 | CASSAGQGNEKLFF | TGTGCCAGCAGCGCGGGACAGGGCAATGAAAAACTGTTTTTT
14 | TRBJ2-7 | few | TRBV4-1 | - | CASSQDWEWDEQYF | TGCGCCAGCAGCCAAGATTGGGAATGGGACGAGCAGTACTTC
15 | TRBJ1-5 | many | TRBV3-1 | - | CASSQDGQPDQPQHF | TGTGCCAGCAGCCAAGACGGACAGCCTGATCAGCCCCAGCATTTT
16 | TRBJ2-5 | many | TRBV28 | - | CASSFSKGRAYETQYF | TGTGCCAGCAGTTTCTCCAAGGGGCGAGCCTATGAGACCCAGTACTTC
16 | TRBJ1-1 | many | TRBV6-1 | - | CASSPLSPQLNTEAFF | TGTGCCAGCAGCCCGTTATCTCCGCAACTGAACACTGAAGCTTTCTTT
15 | TRBJ1-1 | few | TRBV15 | - | CATSRDRLRSTEAFF | TGTGCCACCAGCAGAGACAGGCTTAGGAGCACTGAAGCTTTCTTT
10 | TRBJ1-2 | - | TRBV7-9 | - | CASSWDRLTF | TGTGCCAGCAGCTGGGACCGCCTAACCTTC
11 | TRBJ1-2 | few | TRBV4-1 | - | CASSREGVYTF | TGCGCCAGCAGCCGAGAGGGGGTTTACACCTTC
16 | TRBJ2-5 | - | TRBV7-9 | - | CASSPGKGDSQETQCF | TGTGCCAGCAGCCCCGGCAAAGGGGATTCACAAGAGACCCAGTGCTTC
15 | TRBJ2-7 | - | TRBV5-8 | - | CASSHARRGDHEQYF | TGTGCCAGCAGTCATGCACGGAGGGGGGACCACGAGCAGTACTTC
13 | TRBJ1-2 | - | TRBV30 | - | CAWSRGDNYGYTF | TGTGCCTGGAGTAGGGGGGATAACTATGGCTACACCTTC
15 | TRBJ2-2 | many | TRBV2 | TRBD2 | CASSAASGNTGELFF | TGTGCCAGCAGTGCCGCTAGCGGGAACACCGGGGAGCTGTTTTTT
14 | TRBJ2-3 | - | TRBV12-3/TRBV12-4 | - | CASSLKRYTDTQYF | TGTGCCAGCAGTTTAAAGCGCTACACAGATACGCAGTATTTT
16 | TRBJ2-3 | - | TRBV20-1 | TRBD2 | CSARDLTGGSTDTQYF | TGCAGTGCTAGAGATCTTACGGGGGGAAGCACAGATACGCAGTATTTT
13 | TRBJ2-7 | many | TRBV27 | TRBD2 | CASRLAGGHEQYF | TGTGCCAGCAGACTAGCGGGAGGCCACGAGCAGTACTTC
15 | TRBJ2-1 | - | TRBV4-1 | TRBD2 | CASSRAAGNYNEQFF | TGCGCCAGCAGCCGGGCAGCGGGGAACTACAATGAGCAGTTCTTC
14 | TRBJ1-3 | many | TRBV30 | TRBD1 | CAWGDRTSGNTIYF | TGTGCCTGGGGGGACAGGACATCTGGAAACACCATATATTTT
13 | TRBJ1-2 | many | TRBV12-3/TRBV12-4 | - | CASTLGAPYGYTF | TGTGCCAGCACCCTTGGGGCCCCCTATGGCTACACCTTC
14 | TRBJ2-5 | many | TRBV18 | - | CASSPDGRTETQYF | TGTGCCAGCTCGCCAGATGGGAGGACAGAGACCCAGTACTTC
13 | TRBJ2-5 | many | TRBV3-1 | - | CASSQETLETQYF | TGTGCCAGCAGCCAAGAAACGTTAGAGACCCAGTACTTC
15 | TRBJ2-7 | few | TRBV30 | TRBD1 | CAWSKGGTGTYEQYF | TGTGCCTGGAGTAAGGGGGGGACAGGGACATACGAGCAGTACTTC
17 | TRBJ2-1 | - | TRBV5-4 | TRBD2 | CASSLSQREGPYNEQFF | TGTGCCAGCAGCTTGTCCCAGAGGGAGGGACCCTACAATGAGCAGTTCTTC